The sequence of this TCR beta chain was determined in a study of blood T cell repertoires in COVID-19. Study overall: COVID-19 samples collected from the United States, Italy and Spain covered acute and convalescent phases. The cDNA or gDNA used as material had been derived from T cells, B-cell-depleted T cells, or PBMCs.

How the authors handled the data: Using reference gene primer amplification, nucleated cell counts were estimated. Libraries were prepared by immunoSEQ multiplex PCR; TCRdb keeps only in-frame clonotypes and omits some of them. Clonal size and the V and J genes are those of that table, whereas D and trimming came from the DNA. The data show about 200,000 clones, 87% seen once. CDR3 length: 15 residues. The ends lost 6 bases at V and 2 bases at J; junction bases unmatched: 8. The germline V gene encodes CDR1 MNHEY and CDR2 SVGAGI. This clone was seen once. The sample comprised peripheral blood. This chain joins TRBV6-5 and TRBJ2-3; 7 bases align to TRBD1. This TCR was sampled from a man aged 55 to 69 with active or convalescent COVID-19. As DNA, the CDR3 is TGTGCCAGCAGCCTGGGACAGCTCCCCACAGATACGCAGTATTTT. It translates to CASSLGQLPTDTQYF.